The 3 T cell receptor beta chains presented below share a single source sample, sequenced in a study of human T cells and chemical hapten exposure. Stated time point: patch test 3, about 24 weeks after DPC sensitization. The treatment was: therapeutic diphenylcyclopropenone sensitization with weekly scalp DPC. TCRdb processed the RACE reads anew with MiXCR; each CDR3 protein has one entry. The profile covers roughly 69,000 distinct CDR3 sequences, with roughly 9.6% appearing a single time and roughly 2.3% taken by the ten largest. Sequences were derived from whole blood, sampled in connection with sensitization to the hapten diphenylcyclopropenone (DPC). The receptors were gathered from a woman aged 25 to 45 with alopecia areata. Some clones in this sample may be carry-over from other donors' samples.

V gene TRBV5-6 combines with J gene TRBJ2-6; D is undetermined. Trimming took 3 bases from V and 0 from J, leaving 19 bases between them. This CDR3 is 19 amino acids long. From germline, CDR1 is SGHDT and CDR2 YYEEEE. CDR3 in DNA: TGTGCCAGCAGCTCGACTTTTTTCTTGCCCTTCTCTGGGGCCAACGTCCTGACTTTC. It specifies CASSSTFFLPFSGANVLTF.

This clonotype was seen only a few times. The chain recombines TRBV5-5 with TRBJ1-4; the match to TRBD1 covers 7 bases. The V gene's germline CDR1 is SGHKS and CDR2 YYEKEE (reference sequence). The CDR3 is 20 amino acids. With 2 bases clipped from V and 6 bases from J, the junction kept 22 bases outside the gene matches. This CDR3 is CASSFTLDFTGAGVDEKLFF. For the CDR3, the DNA is TGTGCCAGCAGCTTCACATTGGATTTTACAGGGGCCGGCGTTGATGAAAAACTGTTTTTT. The full variable domain, completed using reference TRBV5-5 and TRBJ1-4, is DAGVTQSPTHLIKTRGQQVTLRCSPISGHKSVSWYQQVLGQGPQFIFQYYEKEERGRGNFPDRFSARQFPNYSSELNVNALLLGDSALYLCASSFTLDFTGAGVDEKLFFGSGTQLSVL.

This clonotype has just a few counts. The J gene is TRBJ2-7, the V gene TRBV4-2, with D hard to call. The CDR3 contains 16 residues. V was trimmed by 2 bases and J by 0 bases, leaving 14 bases between them. CDR1 LGHNA and CDR2 YNFKEQ come from the germline V gene. CDR3 amino acids: CASSQTDTIPSYEQYF. DNA for the CDR3: TGTGCCAGCAGCCAAACAGACACCATCCCCTCCTACGAGCAGTACTTC.